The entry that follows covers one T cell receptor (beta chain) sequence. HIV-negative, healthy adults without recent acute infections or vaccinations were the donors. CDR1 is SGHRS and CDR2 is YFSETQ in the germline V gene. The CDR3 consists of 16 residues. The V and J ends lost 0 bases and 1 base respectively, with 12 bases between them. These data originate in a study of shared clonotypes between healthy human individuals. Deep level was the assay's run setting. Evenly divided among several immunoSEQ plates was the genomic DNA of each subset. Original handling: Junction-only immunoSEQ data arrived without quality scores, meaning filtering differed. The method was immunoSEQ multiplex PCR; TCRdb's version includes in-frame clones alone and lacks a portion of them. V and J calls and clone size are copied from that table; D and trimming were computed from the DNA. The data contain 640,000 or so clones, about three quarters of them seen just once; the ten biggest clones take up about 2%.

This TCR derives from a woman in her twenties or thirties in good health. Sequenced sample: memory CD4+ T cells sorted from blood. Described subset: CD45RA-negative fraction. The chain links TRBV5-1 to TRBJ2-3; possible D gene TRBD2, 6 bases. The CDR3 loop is CASSLERRRGTDTQYF. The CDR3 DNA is TGCGCCAGCAGCTTGGAGAGGAGGAGGGGCACAGATACGCAGTATTTT.